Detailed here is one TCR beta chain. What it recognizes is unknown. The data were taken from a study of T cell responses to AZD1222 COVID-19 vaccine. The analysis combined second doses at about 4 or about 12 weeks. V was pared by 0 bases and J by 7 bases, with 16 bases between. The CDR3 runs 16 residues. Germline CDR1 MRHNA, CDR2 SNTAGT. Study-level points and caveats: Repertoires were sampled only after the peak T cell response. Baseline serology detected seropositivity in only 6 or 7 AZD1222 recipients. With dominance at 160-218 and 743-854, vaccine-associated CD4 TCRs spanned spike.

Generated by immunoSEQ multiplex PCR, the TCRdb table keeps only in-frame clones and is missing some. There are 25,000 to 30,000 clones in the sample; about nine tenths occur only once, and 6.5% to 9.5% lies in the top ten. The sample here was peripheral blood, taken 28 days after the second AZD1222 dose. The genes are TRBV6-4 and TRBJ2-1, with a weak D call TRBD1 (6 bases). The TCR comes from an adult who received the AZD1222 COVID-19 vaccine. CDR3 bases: TGTGCCAGCAGTGACTCGACAGGACTCGGTAGGAATGAGCAGTTCTTC. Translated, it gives CASSDSTGLGRNEQFF.